Below are 8 T cell receptor beta chains sequenced from a single sample in a study of cytomegalovirus exposure and HLA in healthy donors. It was with 60 Vbeta and 13 Jbeta primers that the PCR ran. Assay used: immunoSEQ multiplex PCR; TCRdb lists only in-frame clones, some missing. Here the sample spans about 140,000 clones, about 66% being singletons. Sequenced material: PBMCs. The source of these receptors is a male donor in good health and CMV-seronegative.

The rearrangement uses TRBV7-2 and TRBJ1-5, with TRBD1 as a possible D gene (5 bases). This CDR3 has 15 amino acids. CDR1 is SGHTA and CDR2 is FQGNSA in the germline V gene. Trimming cost V 4 bases and J 3 bases, with 13 bases left between them. CDR3 nucleotide sequence: TGTGCCAGCAGCTCCGGGGGGGATGACAATCAGCCCCAGCATTTT. Residues: CASSSGGDDNQPQHF.

CDR3: CASNPPGSGTQYF. As DNA, the CDR3 is TGTGCCAGCAATCCCCCCGGATCAGGTACGCAGTATTTT. This chain connects TRBV6-5 to TRBJ2-3; D is ambiguous. Germline values: CDR1 MNHEY, CDR2 SVGAGI. The V end was cut by 7 bases, the J end by 8 bases, with 16 bases between. The CDR3 consists of 13 residues.

Comment on this clone: An end of the junction does not agree with germline; a read error may underlie this. The CDR3 DNA reads as TGTGCCGGCTCCCACAGGGATACCAATCAGCCCCAGCATTTT. It is translated as CAGSHRDTNQPQHF. The chain carries TRBV18 and TRBJ1-5, with TRBD1 as a possible D gene (6 bases). From germline, CDR1 is KGHSH and CDR2 LQKENI. This CDR3 is built from 14 residues. Together with reference TRBV18 and TRBJ1-5, the CDR3 gives the full variable domain: NAGVMQNPRHLVRRRGQEARLRCSPMKGHSHVYWYRQLPEEGLKFMVYLQKENIIDESGMPKERFSAEFPKEGPSILRIQQVVRGDSAAYFCAGSHRDTNQPQHFGDGTRLSIL.

This chain uses TRBV6-5 with TRBJ1-1; D is undetermined. The CDR3 covers 13 residues. The ends were cut back, 2 bases at V and 3 bases at J, with 7 bases in the middle. Germline loops: CDR1 MNHEY, CDR2 SVGAGI. CDR3 sequence (DNA): TGTGCCAGCAGTTACGCGGGATACACTGAAGCTTTCTTT. The encoded protein is CASSYAGYTEAFF.

In this sample, this clone turned up a few times. The rearrangement uses TRBV7-2 and TRBJ1-2, with 10 bases fitting TRBD1. The CDR3 is made up of 16 amino acids. Germline trimming cut 1 base from V and 5 bases from J; bases unmatched to any gene: 7. Germline CDR1 reads SGHTA; CDR2 reads FQGNSA. CDR3 sequence reads: CASSLGGTGVEYGYTF. As DNA, the CDR3 is TGTGCCAGCAGCTTAGGCGGGACAGGGGTAGAATATGGCTACACCTTC.

The chain is built from TRBV11-1 and TRBJ1-1; D is possibly TRBD1 (5 bases). Germline V gene sequence: CDR1 SGHAT, CDR2 FQDESV (reference sequence). Trimming took 6 bases from V and 13 from J, leaving 21 bases between them. This CDR3 is built from 13 residues. The CDR3 DNA is TGTGCCAGCAGGACGCAGGGTCAAGGGGAGGTTTTCTTT. This sequence encodes CASRTQGQGEVFF.

This clone was detected only a few times. V is TRBV7-2 and J is TRBJ1-1; 7 bases map to TRBD1. V shed 5 bases, J shed 4 bases, and the junction held 7 bases outside the gene matches. Germline V CDR1 and CDR2: SGHTA, FQGNSA. The CDR3 totals 14 residues. CDR3 sequence: CASSQGGLGTEAFF. As DNA, the CDR3 is TGTGCCAGCAGCCAAGGGGGCTTGGGCACTGAAGCTTTCTTT.

The V call is TRBV30, the J call TRBJ2-3; D possibly corresponds to TRBD1 (6 bases). This CDR3 spans 13 amino acids. Per germline, CDR1 GTSNPN and CDR2 SVGIG (reference sequence). Between the trimmed V and J ends, which lost 4 bases and 0 bases, there was a span of 8 bases. CDR3 DNA sequence: TGTGCCTGGACCAGGGGAAGCACAGATACGCAGTATTTT. It codes for CAWTRGSTDTQYF.